This T cell receptor (beta chain) was retrieved from a study of T cell responses to AZD1222 COVID-19 vaccine. Study conclusions and caveats: White British people made up most donors, females outnumbered males, and clonal diversity was possibly underestimated.

There are 15 residues in the CDR3. The V gene lost 3 bases and the J gene lost 10 bases, with 17 bases spanning the gap. The germline CDR1 and CDR2 sequences are SGDLS and YYNGEE. Only in-frame clones appear in the TCRdb table, and some are missing; sequencing was by immunoSEQ multiplex PCR. The sample yields approximately 150,000 clones, 90% to 95% seen once. With respect to this clone: The antigen remains undetermined.

The sample here was peripheral blood, taken on day 0 of AZD1222 vaccination. This clonotype originated in an adult in good health. The chain uses TRBV9 and TRBJ1-6, with D possibly matching TRBD1 (6 bases). The CDR3 protein is CASSETGGLYSPLHF. In DNA, the CDR3 is TGTGCCAGCAGCGAGACAGGTGGACTCTACTCACCCCTCCACTTT.